This T cell receptor (beta chain) was documented in a study of blood T cell repertoires in COVID-19. This clone was recorded only once. Some clones are missing from TCRdb's copy, which holds only in-frame ones; the method was immunoSEQ multiplex PCR. The sample holds around 77,000 clones, 80% to 95% seen once. The receptor was isolated from a woman aged 55-70 years with active COVID-19. The material sequenced was peripheral blood.

CDR3 loop: CASSIRAGQVRGNQPQHF. CDR3 sequence (DNA): TGTGCCAGTAGTATCAGGGCCGGACAGGTTCGAGGCAATCAGCCCCAGCATTTT. The V gene is TRBV19, the J gene TRBJ1-5; 7 positions match TRBD1. Germline CDR1 reads LNHDA; CDR2 reads SQIVND (reference sequence). Trimming cost V 3 bases and J 2 bases; bases outside gene matches: 13. CDR3 length: 18 amino acids.